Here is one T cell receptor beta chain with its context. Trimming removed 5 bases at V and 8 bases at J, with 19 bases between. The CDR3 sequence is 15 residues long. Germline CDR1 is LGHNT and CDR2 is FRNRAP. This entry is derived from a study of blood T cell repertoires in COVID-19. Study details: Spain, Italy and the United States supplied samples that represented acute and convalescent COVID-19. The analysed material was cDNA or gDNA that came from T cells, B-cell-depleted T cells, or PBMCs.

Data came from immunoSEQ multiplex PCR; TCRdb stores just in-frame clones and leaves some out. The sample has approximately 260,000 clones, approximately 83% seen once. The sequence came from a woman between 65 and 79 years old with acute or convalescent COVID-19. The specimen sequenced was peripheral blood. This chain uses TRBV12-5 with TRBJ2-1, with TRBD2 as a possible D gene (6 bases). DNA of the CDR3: TGTGCTAGTGGTCCTGGGACTCCCAAGGGCCATGAGCAGTTCTTC. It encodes CASGPGTPKGHEQFF. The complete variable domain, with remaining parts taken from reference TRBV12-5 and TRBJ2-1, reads DARVTQTPRHKVTEMGQEVTMRCQPILGHNTVFWYRQTMMQGLELLAYFRNRAPLDDSGMPKDRFSAEMPDATLATLKIQPSEPRDSAVYFCASGPGTPKGHEQFFGPGTRLTVL.